The 17 T cell receptor beta chains presented below share a single source sample, sequenced in a study of blood T cell repertoires in COVID-19. The repertoire was sequenced with immunoSEQ multiplex PCR; TCRdb's copy has only in-frame clones and lacks some. The sample contains roughly 150,000 clones, roughly 84% of which appear only once. The sample consisted of peripheral blood. The receptors stem from a human donor in a cohort sampled during active COVID-19.

The chain is built from TRBV29-1 and TRBJ1-5; D gene unclear. V was cut by 7 bases and J by 0 bases, with 7 bases left in between. Germline CDR1 SQVTM, CDR2 ANQGSEA. The CDR3 loop spans 12 amino acids. For the CDR3, the DNA is TGCAGCGGAGGTGATAGCAATCAGCCCCAGCATTTT. Translating gives CSGGDSNQPQHF.

The V gene is TRBV7-3, the J gene TRBJ2-3; the D gene is possibly TRBD2 (6 bases). V lost 4 bases, J lost 2 bases, and 13 bases lay in between. The CDR3 sequence is 15 residues long. Germline CDR1 and CDR2: SGHTA and FQGTGA. The CDR3 DNA follows: TGTGCCAGCAGCTCCCAGGGAGGTCCCACAGATACGCAGTATTTT. Translation: CASSSQGGPTDTQYF. Variable domain in full (rest from reference TRBV7-3 and TRBJ2-3): GAGVSQTPSNKVTEKGKYVELRCDPISGHTALYWYRQSLGQGPEFLIYFQGTGAADDSGLPNDRFFAVRPEGSVSTLKIQRTERGDSAVYLCASSSQGGPTDTQYFGPGTRLTVL.

V is TRBV7-8 and J is TRBJ2-1; possibly TRBD1 for D (6 bases). CDR1 and CDR2 from the germline V gene are SGHVS and FQNEAQ. Trimming removed 4 bases from V and 15 bases from J, with 13 bases in between. CDR3 length: 11 amino acids. CDR3: CASSSTGIWFF. The CDR3 bases are TGTGCCAGCAGCTCAACAGGGATTTGGTTCTTC. Using reference TRBV7-8 and TRBJ2-1 for the parts outside the CDR3, the full variable domain is GAGVSQSPRYKVAKRGQDVALRCDPISGHVSLFWYQQALGQGPEFLTYFQNEAQLDKSGLPSDRFFAERPEGSVSTLKIQRTQQEDSAVYLCASSSTGIWFFGPGTRLTVL.

The chain uses TRBV5-1 and TRBJ2-7, with 8 bases fitting TRBD1. Germline CDR1 and CDR2: SGHRS and YFSETQ. The CDR3 totals 13 residues. After removal of 4 bases from V and 4 bases from J, the junction contained 4 bases not matched to a gene. In DNA, the CDR3 is TGCGCCAGCAGCACGCAGGGGGCTTACGAGCAGTACTTC. It translates to CASSTQGAYEQYF.

Only one count was recorded for this clone. The chain recombines TRBV11-2 with TRBJ2-7; D unclear. The V end was cut by 3 bases, the J end by 4 bases, with 10 bases between. Per germline, CDR1 SGHAT and CDR2 FQNNGV. The CDR3 has 13 amino acids. CDR3 loop: CASSLSPDYEQYF. DNA for the CDR3: TGTGCCAGCAGCTTGTCTCCAGATTACGAGCAGTACTTC.

The genes are TRBV6-4 and TRBJ2-5; TRBD2 might be the D (7 bases). The CDR3 spans 14 residues. Germline CDR1 and CDR2: MRHNA and SNTAGT. This CDR3 reads CGGGGGDLGETQYF. DNA for the CDR3: TGTGGCGGGGGCGGGGGAGACCTAGGGGAGACCCAGTACTTC.

This chain connects TRBV28 to TRBJ1-6, with a weak D call TRBD1 (5 bases). Per germline, CDR1 MDHEN and CDR2 SYDVKM. This CDR3 has 14 amino acids. The V end was cut by 3 bases, the J end by 10 bases, with 13 bases between. CDR3 bases: TGTGCCAGCAGTTTGGACACGGGTACATCACCCCTCCACTTT. Amino acids: CASSLDTGTSPLHF.

The rearrangement links TRBV28 to TRBJ1-3; TRBD1 might be the D (6 bases). The V end lost 5 bases, the J end lost 7 bases, and 15 bases lay between the germline ends. Germline V gene sequence: CDR1 MDHEN, CDR2 SYDVKM. The CDR3 consists of 14 residues. This CDR3 is CASSLIGQSNTIYF. CDR3 DNA sequence: TGTGCCAGCAGTCTAATCGGACAGTCGAACACCATATATTTT.

The CDR3 sequence is CASSSRAGANTGELFF. In nucleotides, the CDR3 is TGTGCCAGCAGCTCTCGAGCGGGGGCGAACACCGGGGAGCTGTTTTTT. This sequence joins TRBV9 and TRBJ2-2; 8 nucleotides line up with TRBD2. The trim removed 4 bases at V and 0 bases at J, leaving 5 bases unmatched. The CDR3 totals 16 residues. Germline lookup yields CDR1 SGDLS and CDR2 YYNGEE.

V is TRBV5-1 and J is TRBJ1-2; perhaps TRBD1 as D (5 bases). Trimming took 1 base from V and 5 from J, leaving 12 bases between them. The CDR3 is made up of 14 amino acids. The germline CDR1 and CDR2 sequences are SGHRS and YFSETQ. In nucleotides, the CDR3 is TGCGCCAGCAGCTTGCGGGGGGAAGCGTATGGCTACACCTTC. Amino acids: CASSLRGEAYGYTF.

The rearrangement links TRBV18 to TRBJ2-7; 7 nucleotides align to TRBD1. The CDR3 spans 14 residues. The germline V gene encodes CDR1 KGHSH and CDR2 LQKENI. J lost 1 base, V lost 0 bases, and 0 bases had no gene match. CDR3 nucleotide sequence: TGTGCCAGCTCACCACCGACAGGGTCCTACGAGCAGTACTTC. It translates to CASSPPTGSYEQYF.

This chain connects TRBV2 to TRBJ1-6; 10 bases map to TRBD1. V shed 3 bases, J shed 4 bases, and the junction held 0 bases outside the gene matches. The CDR3 totals 15 residues. The germline V gene has CDR1 SNHLY and CDR2 FYNNEI. CDR3 in amino acids: CASSEDRGYNSPLHF. The CDR3 DNA reads TGTGCCAGCAGTGAGGACAGGGGGTATAATTCACCCCTCCACTTT.

The J gene is TRBJ1-2, the V gene TRBV6-6; TRBD1 matches at 7 bases. V lost 5 bases to trimming and J lost 8 bases; unmatched junction nucleotides: 8. This CDR3 is 13 amino acids long. CDR1 is MNHNY and CDR2 is SVGAGI in the germline V gene (reference sequence). The CDR3: CASSGTALRGYTF. As DNA, the CDR3 is TGTGCCAGCAGTGGGACAGCCCTAAGGGGCTACACCTTC.

This clone has only a few counts. The chain recombines TRBV28 with TRBJ1-5; D is possibly TRBD1 (5 bases). The germline V and J ends were trimmed by 1 base and 5 bases, with 6 bases remaining between them. CDR1 and CDR2 from the germline V gene are MDHEN and SYDVKM. The CDR3 totals 13 residues. The CDR3 coding sequence is TGTGCCAGCAGTTTATCGGGGGATCAGCCCCAGCATTTT. It codes for CASSLSGDQPQHF.

The V gene is TRBV19, the J gene TRBJ2-7; the match to TRBD1 covers 10 bases. The CDR3 sequence is 15 residues long. J was trimmed by 9 bases and V by 3 bases; bases with no gene match: 11. The germline V gene has CDR1 LNHDA and CDR2 SQIVND (reference sequence). The CDR3 sequence: CASSIPGTGDSPQYF. The DNA for the CDR3 is TGTGCCAGTAGTATTCCCGGGACAGGGGATTCTCCGCAGTACTTC. The full variable domain, rest sourced from reference TRBV19 and TRBJ2-7, is DGGITQSPKYLFRKEGQNVTLSCEQNLNHDAMYWYRQDPGQGLRLIYYSQIVNDFQKGDIAEGYSVSREKKESFPLTVTSAQKNPTAFYLCASSIPGTGDSPQYFGPGTRLTVT.

This clone showed up just a few times. The chain recombines TRBV5-8 with TRBJ2-7; 8 bases align to TRBD2. This CDR3 comprises 15 residues. Losses at the gene ends were 1 base for V and 5 bases for J; bases not matched to a gene: 8. Germline CDR1 is SGHTS and CDR2 is YDEGEE. The CDR3 bases are TGTGCCAGCAGCTTGATTGTATCGGGGGGGGACGAGCAGTACTTC. Translating it yields CASSLIVSGGDEQYF.

J is TRBJ1-1 and V is TRBV18; 10 bases agree with TRBD1. The CDR3 runs to 15 residues. The germline CDR1 and CDR2 sequences are KGHSH and LQKENI. V trimming: 3 bases; J trimming: 10 bases; junction bases outside the gene matches: 11. Written as DNA, the CDR3 is TGTGCCAGCTCACCGCAGCGGGACAGGGGAGGGAGAGCTTTCTTT. It yields the protein CASSPQRDRGGRAFF.